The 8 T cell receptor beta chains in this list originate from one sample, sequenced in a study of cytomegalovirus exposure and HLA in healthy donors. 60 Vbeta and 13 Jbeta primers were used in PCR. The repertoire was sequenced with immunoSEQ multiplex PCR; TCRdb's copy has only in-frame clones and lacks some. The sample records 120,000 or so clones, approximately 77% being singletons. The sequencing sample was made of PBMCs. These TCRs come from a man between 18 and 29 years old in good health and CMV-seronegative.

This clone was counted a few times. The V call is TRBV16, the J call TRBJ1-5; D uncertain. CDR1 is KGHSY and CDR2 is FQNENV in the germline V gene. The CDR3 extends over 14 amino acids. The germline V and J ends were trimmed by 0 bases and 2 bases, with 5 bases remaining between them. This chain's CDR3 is CASSQSAGNQPQHF. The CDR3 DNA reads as TGTGCCAGCAGCCAATCCGCAGGCAATCAGCCCCAGCATTTT.

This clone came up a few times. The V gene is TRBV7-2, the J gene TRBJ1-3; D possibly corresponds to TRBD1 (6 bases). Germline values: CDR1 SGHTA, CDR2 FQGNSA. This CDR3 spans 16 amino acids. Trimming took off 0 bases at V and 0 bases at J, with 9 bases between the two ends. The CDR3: CASSLAGTPSGNTIYF. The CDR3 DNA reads TGTGCCAGCAGCTTAGCGGGGACACCCTCTGGAAACACCATATATTTT.

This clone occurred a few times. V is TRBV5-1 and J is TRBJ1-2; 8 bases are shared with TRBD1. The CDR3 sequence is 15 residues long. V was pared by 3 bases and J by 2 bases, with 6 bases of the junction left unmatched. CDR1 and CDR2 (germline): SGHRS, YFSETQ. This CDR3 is CASSSDRVVNYGYTF. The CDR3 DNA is TGCGCCAGCAGCTCGGACAGGGTGGTAAACTATGGCTACACCTTC.

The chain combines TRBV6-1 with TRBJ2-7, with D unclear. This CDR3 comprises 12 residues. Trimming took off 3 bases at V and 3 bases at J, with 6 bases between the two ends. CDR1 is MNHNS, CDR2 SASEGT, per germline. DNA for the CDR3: TGTGCCAGCAGTGATACGGGCTACGAGCAGTACTTC. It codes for CASSDTGYEQYF.

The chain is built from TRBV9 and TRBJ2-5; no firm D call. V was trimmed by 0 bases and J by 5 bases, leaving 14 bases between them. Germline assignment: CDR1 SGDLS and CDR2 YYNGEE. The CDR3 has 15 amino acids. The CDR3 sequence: CASSVGAQALETQYF. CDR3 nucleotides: TGTGCCAGCAGCGTAGGAGCCCAGGCACTGGAGACCCAGTACTTC. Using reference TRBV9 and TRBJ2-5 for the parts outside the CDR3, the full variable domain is DSGVTQTPKHLITATGQRVTLRCSPRSGDLSVYWYQQSLDQGLQFLIQYYNGEERAKGNILERFSAQQFPDLHSELNLSSLELGDSALYFCASSVGAQALETQYFGPGTRLLVL.

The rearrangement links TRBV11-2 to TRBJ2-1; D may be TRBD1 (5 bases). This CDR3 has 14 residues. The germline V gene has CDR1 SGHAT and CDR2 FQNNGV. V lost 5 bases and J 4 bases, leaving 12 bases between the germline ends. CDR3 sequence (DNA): TGTGCCAGCAGCCGAGTAGCAGGGTACAATGAGCAGTTCTTC. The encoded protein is CASSRVAGYNEQFF.

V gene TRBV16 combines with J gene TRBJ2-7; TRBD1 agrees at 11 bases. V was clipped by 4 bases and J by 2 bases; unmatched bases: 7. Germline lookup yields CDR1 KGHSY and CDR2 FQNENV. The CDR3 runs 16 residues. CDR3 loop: CASSLGPGQGAYEQYF. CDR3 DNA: TGTGCCAGCAGCCTTGGACCGGGACAGGGGGCCTACGAGCAGTACTTC. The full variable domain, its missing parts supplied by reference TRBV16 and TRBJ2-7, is GEEVAQTPKHLVRGEGQKAKLYCAPIKGHSYVFWYQQVLKNEFKFLISFQNENVFDETGMPKERFSAKCLPNSPCSLEIQATKLEDSAVYFCASSLGPGQGAYEQYFGPGTRLTVT.

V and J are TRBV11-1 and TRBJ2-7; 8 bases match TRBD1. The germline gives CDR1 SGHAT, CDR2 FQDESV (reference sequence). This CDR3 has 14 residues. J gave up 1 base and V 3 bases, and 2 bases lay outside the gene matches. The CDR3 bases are TGTGCCAGCAGCTTGAACAGGGGGTCCTACGAGCAGTACTTC. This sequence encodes CASSLNRGSYEQYF.